This TCR beta chain was found in a study of shared clonotypes between healthy human individuals. The CDR3 sequence is 15 residues long. V was pared by 8 bases and J by 3 bases, with 13 bases of the junction left unmatched. Germline V lookup: CDR1 LNHDA, CDR2 SQIVND (reference sequence). Profiled with immunoSEQ multiplex PCR; TCRdb holds only in-frame clones, not every one. The data show a few hundred thousand clones, around 79% seen once. This TCR derives from a woman between 40 and 50 years old in good health. Some clones in this sample may be carry-over from other donors' samples. The rearrangement links TRBV19 to TRBJ2-7, with 7 nucleotides matching TRBD2. Sequencing was done on a sample of PBMCs. In DNA form, the CDR3 reads TGTGCCAGTCGACCTTCTAGCGGCATATACTACGAGCAGTACTTC. It is translated as CASRPSSGIYYEQYF.